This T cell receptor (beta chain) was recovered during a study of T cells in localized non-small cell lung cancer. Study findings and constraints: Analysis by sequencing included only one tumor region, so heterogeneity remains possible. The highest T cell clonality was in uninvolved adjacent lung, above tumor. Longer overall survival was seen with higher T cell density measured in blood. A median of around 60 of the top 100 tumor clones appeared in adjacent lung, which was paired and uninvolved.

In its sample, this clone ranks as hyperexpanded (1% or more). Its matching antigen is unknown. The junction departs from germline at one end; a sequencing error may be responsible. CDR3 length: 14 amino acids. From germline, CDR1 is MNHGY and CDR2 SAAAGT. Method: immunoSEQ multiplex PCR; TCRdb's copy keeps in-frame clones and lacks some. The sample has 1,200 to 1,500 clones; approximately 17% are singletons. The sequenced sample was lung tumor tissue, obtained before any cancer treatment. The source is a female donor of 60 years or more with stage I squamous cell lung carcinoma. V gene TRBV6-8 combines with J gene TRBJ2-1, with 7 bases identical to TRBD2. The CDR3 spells CAISVSGKLYEQFF. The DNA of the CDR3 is TGTGCCATCAGTGTCAGCGGGAAGCTCTATGAGCAGTTCTTC.